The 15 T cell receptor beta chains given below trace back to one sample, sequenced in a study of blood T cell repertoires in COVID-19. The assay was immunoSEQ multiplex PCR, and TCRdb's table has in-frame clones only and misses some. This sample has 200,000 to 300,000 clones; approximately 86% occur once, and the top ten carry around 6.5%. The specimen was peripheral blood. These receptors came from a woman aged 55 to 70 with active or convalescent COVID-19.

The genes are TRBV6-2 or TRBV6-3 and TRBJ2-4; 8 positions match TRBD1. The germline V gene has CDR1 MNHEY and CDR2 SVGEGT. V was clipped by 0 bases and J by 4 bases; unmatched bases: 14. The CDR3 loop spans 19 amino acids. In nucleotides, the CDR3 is TGTGCCAGCAGTTACTCCTATAGAGGCAGGGGGCGGGAAAAAAACATTCAGTACTTC. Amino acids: CASSYSYRGRGREKNIQYF.

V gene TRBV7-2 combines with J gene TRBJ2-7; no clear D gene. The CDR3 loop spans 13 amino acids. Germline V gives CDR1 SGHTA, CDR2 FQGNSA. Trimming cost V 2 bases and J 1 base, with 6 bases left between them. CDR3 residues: CASSLTRSYEQYV. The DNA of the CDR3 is TGTGCCAGCAGCTTAACAAGATCCTACGAGCAGTACGTC.

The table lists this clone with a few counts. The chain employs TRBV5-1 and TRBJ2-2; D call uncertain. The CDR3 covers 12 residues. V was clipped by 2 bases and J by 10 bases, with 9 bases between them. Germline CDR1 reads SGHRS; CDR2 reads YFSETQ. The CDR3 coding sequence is TGCGCCAGCAGCTTAGCCCTTCCGGAGCTGTTTTTT. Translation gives CASSLALPELFF.

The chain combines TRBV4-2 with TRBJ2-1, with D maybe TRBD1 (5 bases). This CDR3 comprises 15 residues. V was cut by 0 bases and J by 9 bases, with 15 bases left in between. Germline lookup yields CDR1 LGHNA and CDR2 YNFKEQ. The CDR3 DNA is TGTGCCAGCAGCCAAGATTCCAGGGATATGGGTGAGCAGTTCTTC. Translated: CASSQDSRDMGEQFF.

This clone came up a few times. The CDR3 sequence is CASSIGEGYYGYTF. The CDR3 DNA is TGTGCCAGTAGTATCGGGGAGGGCTACTATGGCTACACCTTC. The J gene is TRBJ1-2, the V gene TRBV19; the D is unclear. Trimming shortened V by 3 bases and J by 3 bases, and 11 bases separated the two germline ends. The CDR3 consists of 14 residues. From germline, CDR1 is LNHDA and CDR2 SQIVND (reference sequence).

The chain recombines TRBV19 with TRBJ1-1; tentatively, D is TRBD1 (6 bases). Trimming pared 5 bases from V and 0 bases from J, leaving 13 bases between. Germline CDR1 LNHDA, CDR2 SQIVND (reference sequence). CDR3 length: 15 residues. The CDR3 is CASSSAGTMNTEAFF. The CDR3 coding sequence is TGTGCCAGTAGTTCAGCTGGGACAATGAACACTGAAGCTTTCTTT.

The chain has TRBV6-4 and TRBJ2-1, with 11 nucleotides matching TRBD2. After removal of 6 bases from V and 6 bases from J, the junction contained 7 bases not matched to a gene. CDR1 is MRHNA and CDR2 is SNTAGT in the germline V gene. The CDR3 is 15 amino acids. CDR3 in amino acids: CASRPLAGESNEQFF. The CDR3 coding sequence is TGTGCCAGCAGACCACTAGCGGGAGAGTCCAATGAGCAGTTCTTC.

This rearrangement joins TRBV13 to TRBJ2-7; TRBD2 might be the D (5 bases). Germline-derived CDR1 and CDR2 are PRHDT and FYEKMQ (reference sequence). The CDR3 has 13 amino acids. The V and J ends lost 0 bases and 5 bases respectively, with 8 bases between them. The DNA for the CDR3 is TGTGCCAGCAGCTTAGGATCCGGGAACGAGCAGTACTTC. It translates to CASSLGSGNEQYF.

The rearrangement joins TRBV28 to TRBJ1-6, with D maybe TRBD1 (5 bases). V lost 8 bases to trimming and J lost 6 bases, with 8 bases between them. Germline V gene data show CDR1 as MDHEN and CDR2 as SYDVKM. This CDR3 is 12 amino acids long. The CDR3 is CASQGGNSPLHF. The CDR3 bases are TGTGCCAGCCAGGGCGGTAATTCACCCCTCCACTTT.

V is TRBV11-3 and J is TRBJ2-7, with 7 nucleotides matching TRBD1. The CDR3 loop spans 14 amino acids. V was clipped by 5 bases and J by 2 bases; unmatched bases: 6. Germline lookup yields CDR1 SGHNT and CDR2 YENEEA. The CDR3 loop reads CASSIRQGPYEQYF. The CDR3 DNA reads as TGTGCCAGCAGCATCCGACAGGGTCCCTACGAGCAGTACTTC.

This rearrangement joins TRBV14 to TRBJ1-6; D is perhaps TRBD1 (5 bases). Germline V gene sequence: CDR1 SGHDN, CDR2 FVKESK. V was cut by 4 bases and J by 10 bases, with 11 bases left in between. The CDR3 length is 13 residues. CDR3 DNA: TGTGCCAGCAGCCTGAGCTGGGGCTCACCCCTCCACTTT. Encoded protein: CASSLSWGSPLHF.

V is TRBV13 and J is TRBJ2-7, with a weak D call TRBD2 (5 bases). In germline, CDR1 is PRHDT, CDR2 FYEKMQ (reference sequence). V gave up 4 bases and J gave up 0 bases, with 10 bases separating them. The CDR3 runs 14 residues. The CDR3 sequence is CASSSEGNSYEQYF. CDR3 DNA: TGTGCCAGCAGCTCAGAGGGAAACTCCTACGAGCAGTACTTC.

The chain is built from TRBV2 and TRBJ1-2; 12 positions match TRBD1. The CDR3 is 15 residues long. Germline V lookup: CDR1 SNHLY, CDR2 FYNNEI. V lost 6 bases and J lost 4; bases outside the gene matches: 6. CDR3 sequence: CASRGTGGPSYGYTF. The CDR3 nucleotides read TGTGCCAGCAGGGGGACAGGGGGCCCTTCCTATGGCTACACCTTC.

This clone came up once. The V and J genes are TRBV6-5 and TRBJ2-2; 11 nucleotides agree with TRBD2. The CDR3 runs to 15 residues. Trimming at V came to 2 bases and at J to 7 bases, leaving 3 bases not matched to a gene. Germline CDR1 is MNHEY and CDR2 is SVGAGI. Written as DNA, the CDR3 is TGTGCCAGCAGTTACGGGACTAGCGGCATCGGGGAGCTGTTTTTT. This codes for CASSYGTSGIGELFF.

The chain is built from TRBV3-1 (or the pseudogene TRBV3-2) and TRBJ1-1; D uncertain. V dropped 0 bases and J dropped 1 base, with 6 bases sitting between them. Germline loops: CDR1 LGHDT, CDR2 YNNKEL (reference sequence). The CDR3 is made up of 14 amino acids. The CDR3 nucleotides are TGTGCCAGCAGCCAAGAGCACAAGAACACTGAAGCTTTCTTT. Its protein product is CASSQEHKNTEAFF.